This T cell receptor (beta chain) was identified during a study of CD8+ T cells in alopecia areata listed by TCRdb under 2018. A note on the overall study: Treated patients were enrolled in an open-label pilot trial of oral tofacitinib, 5 to 10 mg twice daily, for moderate-to-severe alopecia areata. Tofacitinib was given for 6 to 18 months, followed by 6 months of follow-up off drug to assess delayed response and recurrence. High-throughput TCRbeta sequencing was used to examine T cell clonal expansion in alopecia areata in both the C3H/HeJ mouse model and human patients. Human TCRbeta sequencing covered scalp tissue and sorted CD4+ and CD8+ peripheral blood T cells from patchy and totalis/universalis alopecia areata patients and healthy controls. Tofacitinib-treated patients had biopsies at baseline and at 4 and 24 weeks of treatment, with a later scalp biopsy in several patients. Scalp clonality was compared among normal scalp (n=4), patchy alopecia areata scalp (n=8), and alopecia totalis/universalis scalp (n=8). RNA was obtained with the PAXgene miRNA kit for fixed scalp, the miRNeasy kit for PBMCs, and the RNeasy kit for mouse skin. TCRbeta CDR3 regions were amplified by immunoSEQ multiplex PCR using 35 Vbeta forward and 13 Jbeta reverse primers. Study-wide findings and limitations: Shared TCR sequences between patients were less evident than in mice, which may be partly attributable to HLA diversity in the patient population. Unlike mouse skin, where gammadelta T cells dominate, normal human skin contains resident alphabeta T cells that get sequenced too, which complicates analysis of the scalp TCR repertoire. Higher clonality and more expanded CD8+ clones were observed in lesional scalp than in normal scalp, particularly in alopecia totalis/universalis, a finding suggestive of antigenic drive.

Receptor amplification or capture employed the immunoSEQ multiplex PCR assay. RNA was extracted from all samples and reverse transcribed into cDNA as template for TCR sequencing. SuperScript III was used to make first-strand cDNA, primed with a 2:1 mix of oligo-dT and random hexamers. A synthetic immune receptor repertoire was used to measure amplification bias, and any remaining bias was corrected computationally. The paper's data handling went like this. Raw reads were preprocessed to remove errors, and CDR3 was defined by IMGT conventions from the conserved cysteine to phenylalanine. Clonality was computed by normalizing Shannon entropy by log2 of the number of productive unique TCRs and subtracting the result from 1. CD4 or CD8 identity of scalp clones was inferred by cross-referencing scalp TCRbeta sequences with sorted blood CD4 and CD8 repertoires. Drawn from immuneACCESS, this table holds only the in-frame rearrangements with V and J called that TCRdb kept. Clones are partly lost; checked studies trace under half to an unresolved V gene and leave the rest unexplained. V and J calls and clone size are as listed in that table; D and trimming were resolved from the DNA. This sample gives almost 250,000 clones in total; 67% of them show up just once. Approximately 1.2% of the sample belongs to the ten largest clones.

Comment on this clone: There is no known antigen for this receptor. Base qualities were left out, and no much larger clone turns up one base away.

The time point label here, explained by the study, means: baseline before oral tofacitinib. From alopecia areata patients, peripheral blood was collected along with lesional scalp punch biopsies. PBMCs were isolated by density centrifugation and stained for CD3, CD4 and CD8, and CD4+ and CD8+ T cells were sorted on a FACSAria. The germline V gene supplies CDR1 ENHRY and CDR2 SYGVKD. The V and J ends are trimmed by 4 bases and 7 bases, leaving 20 bases between them. From the cysteine through the phenylalanine, the CDR3 covers 16 amino acids. The CDR3 DNA has 48 bases and is translated from base 1. This TCR derives from a human donor with alopecia areata. The receptor chain draws on TRBV10-3 and TRBJ2-1, with TRBD1 tentatively as D gene (6 bases match). The sequences come from CD4+ T cells sorted from blood, collected at week 0. The nucleotide sequence is given as TGTGCCATCAGTGGGGGGCGATTAGCAGCCTTAAATGAGCAGTTCTTC. This gives the protein CAISGGRLAALNEQFF.